This T cell receptor beta chain was recorded in a study of T cells after yellow fever vaccination. Study background: Some fractions had low cell numbers, and these were prepared with SMART-Seq v4 Ultra Low Input.

TCRdb fed the 5' RACE reads into MiXCR, producing one record per CDR3 protein. The data show about 170,000 distinct CDR3 sequences, approximately 6.2% seen once. As for this clonotype: The antigen is unknown.

V lost 5 bases and J 11 bases, leaving 18 bases between the germline ends. There are 14 residues in the CDR3. Per the germline V gene, CDR1 is SEHNR and CDR2 is FQNEAQ (reference sequence). Broader study findings: Post-booster repertoires contained most primary-vaccination clones again (approximately 95% CD4, approximately 88% CD8).

The source was CD4+ T cells sorted from PBMCs, collected on the day of the first yellow fever vaccination. This TCR derives from a man in his late teens or twenties who received the YFV17D yellow fever vaccine. The gene calls are TRBV7-9 and TRBJ1-4, with D possibly TRBD1 on 5 matching bases. The CDR3 is CASSLPIGGAKLFF. DNA of the CDR3: TGTGCCAGCAGCCTCCCGATAGGAGGGGCGAAACTGTTTTTT.